The sequence of this TCR beta chain was determined in a study of shared clonotypes between healthy human individuals. V was clipped by 4 bases and J by 0 bases, with 14 bases between them. The germline V gene has CDR1 MNHNS and CDR2 SASEGT. The CDR3 has 16 residues. On this clone: Its antigen is undetermined.

Findings of the study overall: Sharing across four donors was highest in naive CD4 (roughly 5%) and lowest in memory CD8 (about 0.4%). The sole specimen, blood, was sampled, and tissue repertoires likely differ. Generation probabilities were higher for clonotypes shared across all four sorted-subset donors than for unshared ones.

Every subset had its genomic DNA shared out evenly among several immunoSEQ plates. TCRdb's table, derived via immunoSEQ multiplex PCR, lists solely in-frame clones and lacks some. Among about 2.4 million clones listed, about 92% were seen once. Sequencing input: naive CD4+ T cells sorted from blood. Subset in this sample: CD45RA+ positively selected. This clonotype was sampled from a man younger than 35 in good health. The rearrangement joins TRBV6-1 to TRBJ2-3; TRBD1 is a possible D gene (7 bases). CDR3 DNA: TGTGCCAGCAGTGGGAGGGGGACAGACAGCACAGATACGCAGTATTTT. Translating gives CASSGRGTDSTDTQYF.